Shown below are 9 T cell receptor beta chains from a single sample sequenced in a study of identical twins. TCRdb independently ran MiXCR on the 5' RACE reads; one entry per CDR3 protein. Among hundreds of thousands of distinct CDR3 sequences, around 21% were seen once, and the ten largest hold roughly 4%. These data were also reused for a study on T cells expressing NK-cell markers.

Sequenced sample: PBMCs. These receptors came from a woman between 18 and 30 years old in good health.

The table lists this clonotype with a few counts. J is TRBJ2-1 and V is TRBV9; 8 nucleotides match TRBD1. CDR3 length equals 11 residues. Germline V gene lookup returns CDR1 SGDLS and CDR2 YYNGEE. After removal of 4 bases from V and 12 bases from J, the junction contained 3 bases not matched to a gene. This CDR3 reads CASSTQGVQFF. The CDR3 nucleotides read TGTGCCAGCAGCACACAGGGGGTGCAGTTCTTC.

The V call is TRBV7-6, the J call TRBJ2-7; the D is unclear. The CDR3 runs 14 residues. V shed 5 bases and J shed 4 bases, with 15 bases lying between them. Per the germline V gene, CDR1 is SGHVS and CDR2 is FNYEAQ. The CDR3 sequence is CASSEGPVGYEQYF. CDR3 nucleotides: TGTGCCAGCAGCGAAGGGCCGGTAGGATACGAGCAGTACTTC.

The count of this clonotype is one. V usage is TRBV6-2 or TRBV6-3 and J usage is TRBJ2-7; 10 nucleotides match TRBD2. Trimming took 6 bases from V and 4 from J; bases not matched to a gene: 3. The germline V gene encodes CDR1 MNHEY and CDR2 SVGEGT. This CDR3 contains 13 residues. For the CDR3, the DNA is TGTGCCAGCAGCGGGGGACTAGCGTACGAGCAGTACTTC. Its protein product is CASSGGLAYEQYF.

This chain uses TRBV20-1 with TRBJ2-1; 12 nucleotides agree with TRBD2. This CDR3 is 16 amino acids long. The germline gives CDR1 DFQATT, CDR2 SNEGSKA (reference sequence). V gave up 2 bases and J gave up 3 bases; unmatched junction bases: 5. CDR3 in DNA: TGCAGTGCTAGAACCACTAGCGGGGGGCTCTACAATGAGCAGTTCTTC. This codes for CSARTTSGGLYNEQFF.

The rearrangement links TRBV12-3 or TRBV12-4 to TRBJ1-2, with D unresolved. CDR3 length: 13 residues. Trimming removed 4 bases from V and 6 bases from J, with 12 bases in between. CDR3 bases: TGTGCCAGCAGTTCCGTTTTGGCAGATGGCTACACCTTC. It translates to CASSSVLADGYTF.

This sequence joins TRBV6-1 and TRBJ2-1; no clear D gene. The germline gives CDR1 MNHNS, CDR2 SASEGT. Trimming shortened V by 7 bases and J by 7 bases, and 14 bases separated the two germline ends. CDR3 length: 13 residues. CDR3 sequence (DNA): TGTGCCAGCAAGCTCGGCGGCCCAAATGAGCAGTTCTTC. The encoded protein is CASKLGGPNEQFF.

The table lists this clonotype with many counts. V usage is TRBV10-3 and J usage is TRBJ1-3, with a weak D call TRBD1 (5 bases). Looked up from germline, CDR1 is ENHRY and CDR2 is SYGVKD. Trimming left V 3 bases short and J 3 bases short, with 9 bases between. The CDR3 contains 14 residues. The CDR3 sequence: CAISDPGNGNTIYF. As DNA, the CDR3 is TGTGCCATCAGTGACCCAGGGAATGGAAACACCATATATTTT.

The chain recombines TRBV20-1 with TRBJ2-7, with D possibly TRBD2 on 7 matching bases. The V end lost 3 bases, the J end lost 2 bases, and 11 bases lay between the germline ends. The CDR3 consists of 13 residues. CDR1 and CDR2 (germline): DFQATT, SNEGSKA (reference sequence). The CDR3 loop reads CSASGGGPYEQYF. DNA of the CDR3: TGCAGTGCTAGCGGCGGGGGCCCCTACGAGCAGTACTTC.

This clonotype was seen at least ten times. V usage is TRBV12-3 or TRBV12-4 and J usage is TRBJ2-5; D unclear. The CDR3 spans 11 residues. V gave up 6 bases and J gave up 7 bases, with 9 bases separating them. The CDR3: CASSRMGTQYF. DNA of the CDR3: TGTGCCAGCAGCCGGATGGGGACCCAGTACTTC.